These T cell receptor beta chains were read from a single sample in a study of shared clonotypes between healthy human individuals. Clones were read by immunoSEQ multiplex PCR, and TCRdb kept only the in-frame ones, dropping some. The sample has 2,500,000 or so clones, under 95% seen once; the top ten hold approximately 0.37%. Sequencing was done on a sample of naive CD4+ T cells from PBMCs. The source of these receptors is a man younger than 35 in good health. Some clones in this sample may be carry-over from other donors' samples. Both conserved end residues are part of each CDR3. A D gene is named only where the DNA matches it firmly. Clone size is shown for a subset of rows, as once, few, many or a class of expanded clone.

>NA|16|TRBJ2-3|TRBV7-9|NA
CASSLVLTARTDTQYF
TGTGCCAGCAGCTTAGTTCTGACAGCACGCACAGATACGCAGTATTTT
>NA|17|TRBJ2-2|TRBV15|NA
CATSRDWEPSNTGELFF
TGTGCCACCAGCAGAGATTGGGAACCCTCGAACACCGGGGAGCTGTTTTTT
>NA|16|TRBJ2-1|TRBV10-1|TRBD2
CASSDWTSESHNEQFF
TGCGCCAGCAGTGATTGGACTAGCGAGTCTCACAATGAGCAGTTCTTC
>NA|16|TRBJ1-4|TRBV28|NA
CASETPVAQRGEKLFF
TGTGCCAGCGAAACCCCCGTGGCCCAGCGGGGTGAAAAACTGTTTTTT
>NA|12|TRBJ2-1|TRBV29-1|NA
CSVERQVGGQFF
TGCAGCGTTGAACGACAGGTGGGTGGGCAGTTCTTC
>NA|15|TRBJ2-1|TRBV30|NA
CAWSDRLGGGNEQFF
TGTGCCTGGAGTGATAGACTGGGTGGGGGCAATGAGCAGTTCTTC
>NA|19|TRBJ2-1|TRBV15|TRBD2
CATSRDPATSGSAYNEQFF
TGTGCCACCAGCAGAGATCCTGCGACTAGCGGGAGTGCCTACAATGAGCAGTTCTTC
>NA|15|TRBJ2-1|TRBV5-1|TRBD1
CASSGSGQGVNEQFF
TGCGCCAGCAGCGGGTCGGGACAGGGGGTAAATGAGCAGTTCTTC
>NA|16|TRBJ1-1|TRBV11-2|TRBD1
CASSLVRQGGNTEAFF
TGTGCCAGCAGCTTAGTCCGACAGGGTGGGAACACTGAAGCTTTCTTT
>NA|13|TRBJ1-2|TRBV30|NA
CAWQSGYDYGYTF
TGTGCCTGGCAGTCTGGGTATGACTATGGCTACACCTTC
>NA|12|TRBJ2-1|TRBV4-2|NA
CASSQAGDEQFF
TGTGCCAGCAGCCAAGCGGGCGATGAGCAGTTCTTC
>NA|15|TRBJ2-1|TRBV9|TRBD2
CASSEAGGPYNEQFF
TGTGCCAGCAGCGAAGCGGGAGGCCCATACAATGAGCAGTTCTTC
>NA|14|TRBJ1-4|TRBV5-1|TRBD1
CASSLGTGEEKLFF
TGCGCCAGCAGCTTGGGGACAGGGGAGGAAAAACTGTTTTTT
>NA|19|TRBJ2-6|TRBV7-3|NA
CASSPKDFQGLSGANVLTF
TGTGCCAGCAGCCCAAAAGATTTCCAGGGGCTCTCTGGGGCCAACGTCCTGACTTTC
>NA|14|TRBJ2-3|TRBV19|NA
CASKTDSLTDTQYF
TGTGCCAGTAAAACGGACTCGCTCACAGATACGCAGTATTTT
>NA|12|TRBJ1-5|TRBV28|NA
CASMVEVGPQHF
TGTGCCAGCATGGTGGAAGTAGGGCCCCAGCATTTT
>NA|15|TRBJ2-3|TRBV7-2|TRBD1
CASSTRDRSPDTQYF
TGTGCCAGCAGCACCCGGGACAGGTCTCCAGATACGCAGTATTTT
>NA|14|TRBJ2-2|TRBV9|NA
CASSVATNTGELFF
TGTGCCAGCAGCGTAGCTACGAACACCGGGGAGCTGTTTTTT
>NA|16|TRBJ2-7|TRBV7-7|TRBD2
CASSLRGLAGLGTVLF
TGTGCCAGCAGCTTAAGGGGACTAGCGGGACTCGGCACGGTGCTCTTC
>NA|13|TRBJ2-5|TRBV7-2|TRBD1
CASSWDSQETQYF
TGTGCCAGCAGCTGGGACAGCCAAGAGACCCAGTACTTC
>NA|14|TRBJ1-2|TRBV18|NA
CASSPMPLNYGYTF
TGTGCCAGCTCACCAATGCCCCTGAACTATGGCTACACCTTC
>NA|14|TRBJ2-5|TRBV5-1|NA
CASRVGPPQETQYF
TGCGCCAGCAGGGTGGGGCCTCCGCAAGAGACCCAGTACTTC
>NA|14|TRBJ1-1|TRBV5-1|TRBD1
CASSLGQGFTEAFF
TGCGCCAGCAGCTTGGGACAGGGGTTCACTGAAGCTTTCTTT
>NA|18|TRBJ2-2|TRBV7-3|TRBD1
CASSSAGQGAANTGELFF
TGTGCCAGCAGCTCGGCTGGACAGGGGGCCGCGAACACCGGGGAGCTGTTTTTT
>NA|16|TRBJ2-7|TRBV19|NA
CASSRGGHLSSYEQYF
TGTGCCAGTAGTCGAGGGGGACACCTCAGCTCCTACGAGCAGTACTTC
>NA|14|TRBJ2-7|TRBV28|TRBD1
CASSLGGQGREQYF
TGTGCCAGCAGTTTGGGTGGACAGGGAAGAGAGCAGTACTTC
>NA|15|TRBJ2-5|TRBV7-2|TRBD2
CASSLASGRVETQYF
TGTGCCAGCAGCTTAGCTAGCGGGAGGGTGGAGACCCAGTACTTC
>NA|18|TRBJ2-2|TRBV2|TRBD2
CASRTRTSGSLNTGELFF
TGTGCCAGCAGAACCCGGACTAGCGGGAGTCTCAACACCGGGGAGCTGTTTTTT
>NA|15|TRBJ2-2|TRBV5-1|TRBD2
CASSLSGADTGELFF
TGCGCCAGCAGCTTGAGCGGGGCCGACACCGGGGAGCTGTTTTTT
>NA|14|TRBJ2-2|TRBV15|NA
CATSGTGTKGELFF
TGTGCCACCAGCGGAACCGGGACAAAGGGGGAGCTGTTTTTT
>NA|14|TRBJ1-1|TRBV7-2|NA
CASSLAPVNTEAFF
TGTGCCAGCAGCTTAGCGCCCGTGAACACTGAAGCTTTCTTT
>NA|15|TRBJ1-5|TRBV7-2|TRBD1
CASSYTYRGNQPQHF
TGTGCCAGCAGCTATACGTACAGGGGAAATCAGCCCCAGCATTTT
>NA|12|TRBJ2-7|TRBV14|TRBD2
CASCGRDYEQYF
TGTGCCAGCTGTGGGAGGGACTACGAGCAGTACTTC
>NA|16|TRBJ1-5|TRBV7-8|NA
CASTLLGGTSNQPQHF
TGTGCCAGCACCCTCCTTGGGGGGACGAGCAATCAGCCCCAGCATTTT
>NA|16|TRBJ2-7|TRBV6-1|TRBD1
CASSELTGVPFDEQYF
TGTGCCAGCAGTGAACTCACAGGGGTCCCCTTTGACGAGCAGTACTTC
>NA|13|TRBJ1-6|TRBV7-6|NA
CASSFGTNSPLHF
TGTGCCAGCAGCTTCGGGACCAATTCACCCCTCCACTTT
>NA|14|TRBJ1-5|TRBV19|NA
CASSISRVNQPQHF
TGTGCCAGTAGTATATCGAGGGTTAATCAGCCCCAGCATTTT
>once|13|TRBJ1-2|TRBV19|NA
CASKPDTNYGYTF
TGTGCCAGTAAACCAGACACTAACTATGGCTACACCTTC
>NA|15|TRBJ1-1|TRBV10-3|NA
CAISETAGWNTEAFF
TGTGCCATCAGTGAAACCGCCGGATGGAACACTGAAGCTTTCTTT
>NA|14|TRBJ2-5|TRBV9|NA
CASSVEGSAETQYF
TGTGCCAGCAGCGTAGAAGGGAGTGCCGAGACCCAGTACTTC